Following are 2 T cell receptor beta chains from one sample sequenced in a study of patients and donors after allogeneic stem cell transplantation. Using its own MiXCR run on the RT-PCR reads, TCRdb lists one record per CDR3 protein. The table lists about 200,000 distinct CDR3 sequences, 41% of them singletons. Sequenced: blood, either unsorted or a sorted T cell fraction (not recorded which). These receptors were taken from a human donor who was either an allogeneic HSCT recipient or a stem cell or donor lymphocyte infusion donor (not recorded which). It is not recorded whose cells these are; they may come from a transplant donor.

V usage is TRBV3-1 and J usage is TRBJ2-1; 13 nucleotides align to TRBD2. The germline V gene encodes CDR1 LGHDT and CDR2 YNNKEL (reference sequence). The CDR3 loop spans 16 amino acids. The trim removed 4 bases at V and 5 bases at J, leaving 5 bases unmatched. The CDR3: CASSPVGTSGNNEQFF. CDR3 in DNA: TGTGCCAGCAGCCCTGTCGGGACTAGCGGGAACAATGAGCAGTTCTTC.

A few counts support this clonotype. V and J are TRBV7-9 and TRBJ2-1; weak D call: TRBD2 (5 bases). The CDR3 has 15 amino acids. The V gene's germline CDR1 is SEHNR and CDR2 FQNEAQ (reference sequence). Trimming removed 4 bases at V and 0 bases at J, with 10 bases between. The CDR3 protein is CASSSPGNSYNEQFF. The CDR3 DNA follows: TGTGCCAGCAGCTCCCCCGGGAACTCCTACAATGAGCAGTTCTTC.